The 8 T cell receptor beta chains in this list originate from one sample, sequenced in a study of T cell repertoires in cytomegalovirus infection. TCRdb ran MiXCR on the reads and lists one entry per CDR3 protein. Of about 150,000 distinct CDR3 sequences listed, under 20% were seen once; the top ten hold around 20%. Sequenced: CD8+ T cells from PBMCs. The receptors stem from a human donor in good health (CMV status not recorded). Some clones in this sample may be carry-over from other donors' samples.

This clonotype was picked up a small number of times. The CDR3 DNA follows: TGCAGCGTTGAAGGAAGGGCGACTAGCGCGTACAATGAGCAGTTCTTC. This translates into CSVEGRATSAYNEQFF. The chain carries TRBV29-1 and TRBJ2-1, with TRBD2 matching over 8 bases. CDR3 length: 16 amino acids. Germline V gene data show CDR1 as SQVTM and CDR2 as ANQGSEA. Losses at the gene ends were 1 base for V and 4 bases for J; bases not matched to a gene: 9.

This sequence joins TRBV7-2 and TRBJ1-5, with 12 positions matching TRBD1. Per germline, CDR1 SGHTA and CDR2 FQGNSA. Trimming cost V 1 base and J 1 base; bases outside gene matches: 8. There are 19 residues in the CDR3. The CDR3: CASSLVSGTGGLSNQPQHF. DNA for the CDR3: TGTGCCAGCAGCTTAGTCAGTGGGACAGGGGGCTTGAGCAATCAGCCCCAGCATTTT.

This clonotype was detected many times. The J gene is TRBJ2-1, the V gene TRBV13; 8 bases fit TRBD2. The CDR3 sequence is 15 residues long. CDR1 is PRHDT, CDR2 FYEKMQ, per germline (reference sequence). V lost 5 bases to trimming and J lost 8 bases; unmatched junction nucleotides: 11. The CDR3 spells CASSPGASGPYEQFF. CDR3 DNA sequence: TGTGCCAGCAGCCCCGGTGCTAGCGGGCCCTATGAGCAGTTCTTC.

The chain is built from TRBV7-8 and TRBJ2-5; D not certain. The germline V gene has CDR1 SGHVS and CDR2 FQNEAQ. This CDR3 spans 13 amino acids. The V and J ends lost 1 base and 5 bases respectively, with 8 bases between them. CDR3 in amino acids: CASSLVSGETQYF. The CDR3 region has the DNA TGTGCCAGCAGCTTAGTCTCCGGGGAGACCCAGTACTTC.

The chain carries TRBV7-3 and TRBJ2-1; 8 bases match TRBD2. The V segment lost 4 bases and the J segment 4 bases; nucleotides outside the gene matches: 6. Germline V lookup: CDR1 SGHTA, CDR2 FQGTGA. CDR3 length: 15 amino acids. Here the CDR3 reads CASSSRGADYNEQFF. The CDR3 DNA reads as TGTGCCAGCAGCTCGCGGGGGGCCGATTACAATGAGCAGTTCTTC.

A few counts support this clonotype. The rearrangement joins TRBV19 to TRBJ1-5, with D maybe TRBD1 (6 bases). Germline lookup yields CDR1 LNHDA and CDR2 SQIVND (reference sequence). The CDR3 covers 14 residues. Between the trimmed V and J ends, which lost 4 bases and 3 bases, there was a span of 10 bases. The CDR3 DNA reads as TGTGCCAGTAGTACCAGACAGGCCAATCAGCCCCAGCATTTT. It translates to CASSTRQANQPQHF.

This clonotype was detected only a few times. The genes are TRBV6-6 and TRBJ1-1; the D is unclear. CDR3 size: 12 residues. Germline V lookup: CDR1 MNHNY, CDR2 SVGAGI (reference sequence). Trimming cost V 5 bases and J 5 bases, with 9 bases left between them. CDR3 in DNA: TGTGCCAGCAGTATCGGAGGAACTGAAGCTTTCTTT. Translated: CASSIGGTEAFF.

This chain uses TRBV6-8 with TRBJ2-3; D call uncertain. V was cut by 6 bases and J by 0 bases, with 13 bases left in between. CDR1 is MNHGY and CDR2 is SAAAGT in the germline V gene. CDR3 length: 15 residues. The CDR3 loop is CASSPRTTSTDTQYF. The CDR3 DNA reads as TGTGCCAGCAGCCCCCGGACCACTAGCACAGATACGCAGTATTTT.